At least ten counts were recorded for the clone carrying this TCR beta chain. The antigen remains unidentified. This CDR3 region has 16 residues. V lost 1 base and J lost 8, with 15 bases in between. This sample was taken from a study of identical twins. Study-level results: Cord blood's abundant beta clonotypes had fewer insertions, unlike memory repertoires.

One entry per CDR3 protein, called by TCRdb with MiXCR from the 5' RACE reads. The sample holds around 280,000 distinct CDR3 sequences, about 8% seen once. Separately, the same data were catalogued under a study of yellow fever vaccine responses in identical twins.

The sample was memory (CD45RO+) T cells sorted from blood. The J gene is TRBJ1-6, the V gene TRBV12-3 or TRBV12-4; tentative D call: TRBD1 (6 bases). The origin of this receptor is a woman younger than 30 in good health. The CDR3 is CASSLGDTTTHSPLHF. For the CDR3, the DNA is TGTGCCAGCAGTTTAGGGGACACCACAACACATTCACCCCTCCACTTT.